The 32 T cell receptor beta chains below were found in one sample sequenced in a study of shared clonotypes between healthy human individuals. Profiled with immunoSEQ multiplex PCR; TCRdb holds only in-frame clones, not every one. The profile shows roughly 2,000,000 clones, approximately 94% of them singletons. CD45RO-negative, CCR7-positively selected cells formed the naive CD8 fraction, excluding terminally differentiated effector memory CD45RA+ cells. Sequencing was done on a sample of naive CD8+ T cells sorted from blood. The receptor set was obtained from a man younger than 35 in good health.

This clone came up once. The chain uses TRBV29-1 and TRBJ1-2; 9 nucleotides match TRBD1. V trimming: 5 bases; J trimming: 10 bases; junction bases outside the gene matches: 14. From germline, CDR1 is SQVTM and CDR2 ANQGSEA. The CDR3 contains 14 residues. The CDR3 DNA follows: TGCAGCGTTTACTCTGGGACAGGGTTTTTTGTCTACACCTTC. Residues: CSVYSGTGFFVYTF.

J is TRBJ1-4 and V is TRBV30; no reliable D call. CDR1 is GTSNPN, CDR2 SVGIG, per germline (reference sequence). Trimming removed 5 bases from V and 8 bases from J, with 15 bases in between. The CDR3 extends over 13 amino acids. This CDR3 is CAWEAIRGEKLFF. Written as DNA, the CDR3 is TGTGCCTGGGAGGCGATTCGAGGGGAAAAACTGTTTTTT.

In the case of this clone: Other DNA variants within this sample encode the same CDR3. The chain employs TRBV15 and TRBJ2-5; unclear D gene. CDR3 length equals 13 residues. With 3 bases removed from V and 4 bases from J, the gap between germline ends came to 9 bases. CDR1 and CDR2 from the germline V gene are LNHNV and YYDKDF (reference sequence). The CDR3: CATSRDRGETQYF. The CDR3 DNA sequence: TGTGCCACCAGCAGGGACCGAGGAGAGACCCAGTACTTC.

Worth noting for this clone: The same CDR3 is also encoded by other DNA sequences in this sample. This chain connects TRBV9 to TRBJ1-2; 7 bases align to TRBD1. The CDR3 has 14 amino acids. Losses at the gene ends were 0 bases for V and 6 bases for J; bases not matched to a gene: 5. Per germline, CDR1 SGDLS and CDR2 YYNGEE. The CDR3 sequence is CASSVGGGTDGYTF. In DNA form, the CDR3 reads TGTGCCAGCAGCGTAGGAGGGGGGACAGATGGCTACACCTTC.

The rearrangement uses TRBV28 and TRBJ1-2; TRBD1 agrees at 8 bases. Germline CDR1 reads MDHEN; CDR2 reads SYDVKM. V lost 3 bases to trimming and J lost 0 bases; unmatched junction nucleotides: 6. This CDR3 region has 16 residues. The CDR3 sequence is CASSLDRVGANYGYTF. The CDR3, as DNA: TGTGCCAGCAGTTTGGACAGGGTGGGTGCTAACTATGGCTACACCTTC.

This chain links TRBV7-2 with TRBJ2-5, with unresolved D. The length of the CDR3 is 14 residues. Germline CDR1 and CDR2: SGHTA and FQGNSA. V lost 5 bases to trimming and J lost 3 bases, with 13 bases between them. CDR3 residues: CASSTGRAEETQYF. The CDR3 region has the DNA TGTGCCAGCAGCACCGGCCGGGCGGAAGAGACCCAGTACTTC.

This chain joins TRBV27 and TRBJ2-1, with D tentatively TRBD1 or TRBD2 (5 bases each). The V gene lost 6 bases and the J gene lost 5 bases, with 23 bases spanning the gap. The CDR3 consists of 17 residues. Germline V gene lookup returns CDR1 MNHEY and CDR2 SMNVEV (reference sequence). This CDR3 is CASSNVGPGPRHNEQFF. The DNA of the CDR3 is TGTGCCAGCAGCAACGTGGGGCCGGGACCCCGACACAATGAGCAGTTCTTC.

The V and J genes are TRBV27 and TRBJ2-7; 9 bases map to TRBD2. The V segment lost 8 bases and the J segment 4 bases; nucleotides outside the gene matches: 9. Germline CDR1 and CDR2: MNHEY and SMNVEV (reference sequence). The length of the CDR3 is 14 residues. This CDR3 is CASSSSGGLYEQYF. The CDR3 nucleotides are TGTGCCAGCTCGTCCAGCGGGGGGCTTTACGAGCAGTACTTC.

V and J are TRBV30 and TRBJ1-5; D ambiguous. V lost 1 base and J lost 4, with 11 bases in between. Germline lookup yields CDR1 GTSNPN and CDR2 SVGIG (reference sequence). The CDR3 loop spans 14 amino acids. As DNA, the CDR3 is TGTGCCTGGAGTGAGGTCTCGGGGAATCAGCCCCAGCATTTT. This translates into CAWSEVSGNQPQHF. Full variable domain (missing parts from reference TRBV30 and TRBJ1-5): SQTIHQWPATLVQPVGSPLSLECTVEGTSNPNLYWYRQAAGRGLQLLFYSVGIGQISSEVPQNLSASRPQDRQFILSSKKLLLSDSGFYLCAWSEVSGNQPQHFGDGTRLSIL.

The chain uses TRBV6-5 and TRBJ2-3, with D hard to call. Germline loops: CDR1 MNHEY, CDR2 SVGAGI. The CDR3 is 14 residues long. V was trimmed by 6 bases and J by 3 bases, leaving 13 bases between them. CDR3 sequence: CASRLASGTDTQYF. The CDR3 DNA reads TGTGCCAGCAGGCTGGCGTCTGGGACAGATACGCAGTATTTT.

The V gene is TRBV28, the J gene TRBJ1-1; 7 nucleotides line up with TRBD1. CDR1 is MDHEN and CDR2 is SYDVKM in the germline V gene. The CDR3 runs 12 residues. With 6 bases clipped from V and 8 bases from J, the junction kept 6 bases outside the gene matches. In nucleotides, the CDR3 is TGTGCCAGCAGACCAGACAGGGTGGAAGCTTTCTTT. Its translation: CASRPDRVEAFF.

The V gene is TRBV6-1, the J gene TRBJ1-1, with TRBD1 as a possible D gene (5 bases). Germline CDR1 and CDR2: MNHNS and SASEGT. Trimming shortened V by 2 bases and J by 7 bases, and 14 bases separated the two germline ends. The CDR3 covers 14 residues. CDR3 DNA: TGTGCCAGCAGTGAATTCCGGAGGGACCTTGAAGCTTTCTTT. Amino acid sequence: CASSEFRRDLEAFF.

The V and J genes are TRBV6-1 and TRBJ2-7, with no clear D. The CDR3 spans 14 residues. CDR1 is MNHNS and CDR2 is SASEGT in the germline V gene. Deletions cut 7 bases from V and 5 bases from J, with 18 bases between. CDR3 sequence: CASTNWDSPDEQYF. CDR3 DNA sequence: TGTGCCAGCACCAACTGGGATTCCCCGGACGAGCAGTACTTC.

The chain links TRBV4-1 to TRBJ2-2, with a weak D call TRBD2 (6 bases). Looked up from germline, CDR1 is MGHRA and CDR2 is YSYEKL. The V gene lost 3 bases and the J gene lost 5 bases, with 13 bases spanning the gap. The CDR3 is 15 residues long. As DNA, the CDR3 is TGCGCCAGCAGCCAGCTCATGGAGGGGACCGGGGAGCTGTTTTTT. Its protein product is CASSQLMEGTGELFF.

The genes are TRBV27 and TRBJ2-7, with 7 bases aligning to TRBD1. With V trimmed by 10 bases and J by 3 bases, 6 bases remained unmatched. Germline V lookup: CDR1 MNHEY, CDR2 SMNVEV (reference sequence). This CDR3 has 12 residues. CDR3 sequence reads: CATRQGFYEQYF. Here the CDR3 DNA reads TGTGCCACCCGACAGGGTTTCTACGAGCAGTACTTC.

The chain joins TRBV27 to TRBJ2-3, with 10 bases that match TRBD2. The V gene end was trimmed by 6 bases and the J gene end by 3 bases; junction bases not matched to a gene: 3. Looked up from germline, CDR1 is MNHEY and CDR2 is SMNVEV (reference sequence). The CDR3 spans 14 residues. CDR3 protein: CASRASGRTDTQYF. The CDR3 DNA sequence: TGTGCCAGCAGGGCTAGCGGGAGAACAGATACGCAGTATTTT.

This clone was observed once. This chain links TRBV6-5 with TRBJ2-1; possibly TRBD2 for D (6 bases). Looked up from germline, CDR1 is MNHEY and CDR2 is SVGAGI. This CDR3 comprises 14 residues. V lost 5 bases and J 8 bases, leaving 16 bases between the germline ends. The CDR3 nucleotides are TGTGCCAGCAGTCAAAACCTTGGGGAGGATGAGCAGTTCTTC. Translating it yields CASSQNLGEDEQFF.

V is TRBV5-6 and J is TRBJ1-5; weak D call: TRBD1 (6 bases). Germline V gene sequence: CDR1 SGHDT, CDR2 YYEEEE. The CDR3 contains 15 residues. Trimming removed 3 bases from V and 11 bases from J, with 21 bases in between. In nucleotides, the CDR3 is TGTGCCAGCAGCTGGGCCGGGACATCAAACTCGGCCCAGCATTTT. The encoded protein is CASSWAGTSNSAQHF. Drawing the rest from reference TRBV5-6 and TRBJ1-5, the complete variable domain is DAGVTQSPTHLIKTRGQQVTLRCSPKSGHDTVSWYQQALGQGPQFIFQYYEEEERQRGNFPDRFSGHQFPNYSSELNVNALLLGDSALYLCASSWAGTSNSAQHFGDGTRLSIL.

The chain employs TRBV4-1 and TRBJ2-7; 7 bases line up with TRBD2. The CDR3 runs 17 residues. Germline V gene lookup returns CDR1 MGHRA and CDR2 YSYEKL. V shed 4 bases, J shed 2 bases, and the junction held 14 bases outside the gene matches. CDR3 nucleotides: TGCGCCAGCAGCCCCTACCCGCGGGGGAGGCTGGCCTACGAGCAGTACTTC. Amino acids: CASSPYPRGRLAYEQYF.

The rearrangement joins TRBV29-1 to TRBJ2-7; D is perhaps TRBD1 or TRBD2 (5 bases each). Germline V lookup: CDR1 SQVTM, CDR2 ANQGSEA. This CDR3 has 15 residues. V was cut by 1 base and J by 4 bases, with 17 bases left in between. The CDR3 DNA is TGCAGCGTTGAAGGCAAAGAGGGGAGATATTACGAGCAGTACTTC. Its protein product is CSVEGKEGRYYEQYF.

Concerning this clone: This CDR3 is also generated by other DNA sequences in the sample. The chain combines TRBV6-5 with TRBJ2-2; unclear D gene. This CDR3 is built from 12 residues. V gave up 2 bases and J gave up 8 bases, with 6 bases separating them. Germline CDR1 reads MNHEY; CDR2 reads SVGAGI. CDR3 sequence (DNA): TGTGCCAGCAGTTACGGGGAAGGGGAGCTGTTTTTT. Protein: CASSYGEGELFF.

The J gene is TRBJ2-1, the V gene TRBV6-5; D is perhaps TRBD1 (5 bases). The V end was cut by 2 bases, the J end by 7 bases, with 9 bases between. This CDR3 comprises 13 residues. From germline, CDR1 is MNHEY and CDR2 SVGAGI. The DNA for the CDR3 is TGTGCCAGCAGTTACGAGCCAGGGAATGAGCAGTTCTTC. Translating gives CASSYEPGNEQFF.

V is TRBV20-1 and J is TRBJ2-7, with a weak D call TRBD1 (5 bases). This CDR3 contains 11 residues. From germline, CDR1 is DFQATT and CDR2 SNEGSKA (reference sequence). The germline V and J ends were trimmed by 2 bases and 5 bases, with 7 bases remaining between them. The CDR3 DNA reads TGCAGTGCTAGACAGGGTAACGAGCAGTACTTC. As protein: CSARQGNEQYF.

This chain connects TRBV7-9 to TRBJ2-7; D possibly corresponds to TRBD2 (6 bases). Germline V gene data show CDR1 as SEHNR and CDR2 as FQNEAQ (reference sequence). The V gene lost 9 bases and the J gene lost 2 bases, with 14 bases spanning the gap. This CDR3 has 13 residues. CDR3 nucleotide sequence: TGTGCCAGTGAGGCGGAGGGCGCCTACGAGCAGTACTTC. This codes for CASEAEGAYEQYF.

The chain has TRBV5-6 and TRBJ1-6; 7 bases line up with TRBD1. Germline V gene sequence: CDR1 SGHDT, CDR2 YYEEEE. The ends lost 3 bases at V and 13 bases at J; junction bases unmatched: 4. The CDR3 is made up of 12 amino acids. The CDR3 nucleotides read TGTGCCAGCAGCTCAGGGGGGGGGCCCCTCCACTTT. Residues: CASSSGGGPLHF. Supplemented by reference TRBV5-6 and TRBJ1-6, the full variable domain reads DAGVTQSPTHLIKTRGQQVTLRCSPKSGHDTVSWYQQALGQGPQFIFQYYEEEERQRGNFPDRFSGHQFPNYSSELNVNALLLGDSALYLCASSSGGGPLHFGNGTRLTVT.

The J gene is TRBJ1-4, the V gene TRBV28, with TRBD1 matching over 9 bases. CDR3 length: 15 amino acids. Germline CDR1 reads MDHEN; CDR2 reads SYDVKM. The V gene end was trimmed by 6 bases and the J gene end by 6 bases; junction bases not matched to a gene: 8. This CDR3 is CASRKGGTGHEKLFF. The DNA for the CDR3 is TGTGCCAGCAGAAAGGGCGGGACAGGGCATGAAAAACTGTTTTTT.

The CDR3 coding sequence is TGTGCCAGCACCCCATACGGGGACAGGGAAAATGAGCAGTTCTTC. It yields the protein CASTPYGDRENEQFF. This chain connects TRBV2 to TRBJ2-1, with 9 bases fitting TRBD1. The germline V gene has CDR1 SNHLY and CDR2 FYNNEI. The CDR3 length is 15 residues. Losses at the gene ends were 7 bases for V and 7 bases for J; bases not matched to a gene: 11.

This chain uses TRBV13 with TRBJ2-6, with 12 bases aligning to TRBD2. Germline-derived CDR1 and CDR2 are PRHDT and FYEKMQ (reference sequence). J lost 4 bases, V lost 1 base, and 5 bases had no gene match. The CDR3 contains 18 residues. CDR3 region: CASSLEGLAGLGANVLTF. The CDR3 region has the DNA TGTGCCAGCAGCTTAGAAGGACTAGCGGGGTTAGGGGCCAACGTCCTGACTTTC.

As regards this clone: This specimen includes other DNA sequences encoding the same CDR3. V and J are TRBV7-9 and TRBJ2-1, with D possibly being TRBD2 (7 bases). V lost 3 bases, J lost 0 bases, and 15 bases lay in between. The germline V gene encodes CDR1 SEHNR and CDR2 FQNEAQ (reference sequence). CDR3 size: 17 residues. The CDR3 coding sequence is TGTGCCAGCAGCTTGGTCGGGGGGCCGTACTCCTACAATGAGCAGTTCTTC. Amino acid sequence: CASSLVGGPYSYNEQFF.

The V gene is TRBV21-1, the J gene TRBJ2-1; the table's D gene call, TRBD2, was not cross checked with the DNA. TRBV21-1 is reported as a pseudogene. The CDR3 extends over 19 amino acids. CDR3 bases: TGTGCCAGCAGCAACACTAGCGGGAGGGCCTGGGAGCCTGACAATGAGCAGTTCTTC. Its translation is CASSNTSGRAWEPDNEQFF.

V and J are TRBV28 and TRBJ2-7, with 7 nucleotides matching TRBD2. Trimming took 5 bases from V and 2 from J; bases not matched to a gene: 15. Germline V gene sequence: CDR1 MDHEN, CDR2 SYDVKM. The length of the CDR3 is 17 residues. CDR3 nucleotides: TGTGCCAGCAGTATAGCCCCCATGGCGGGGGATCCCTACGAGCAGTACTTC. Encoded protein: CASSIAPMAGDPYEQYF.

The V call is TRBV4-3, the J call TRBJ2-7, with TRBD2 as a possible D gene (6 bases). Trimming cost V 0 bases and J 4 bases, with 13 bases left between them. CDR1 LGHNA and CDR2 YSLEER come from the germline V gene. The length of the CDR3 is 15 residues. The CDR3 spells CASSQDRSAGYEQYF. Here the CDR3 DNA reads TGCGCCAGCAGCCAAGATCGATCAGCGGGTTACGAGCAGTACTTC.